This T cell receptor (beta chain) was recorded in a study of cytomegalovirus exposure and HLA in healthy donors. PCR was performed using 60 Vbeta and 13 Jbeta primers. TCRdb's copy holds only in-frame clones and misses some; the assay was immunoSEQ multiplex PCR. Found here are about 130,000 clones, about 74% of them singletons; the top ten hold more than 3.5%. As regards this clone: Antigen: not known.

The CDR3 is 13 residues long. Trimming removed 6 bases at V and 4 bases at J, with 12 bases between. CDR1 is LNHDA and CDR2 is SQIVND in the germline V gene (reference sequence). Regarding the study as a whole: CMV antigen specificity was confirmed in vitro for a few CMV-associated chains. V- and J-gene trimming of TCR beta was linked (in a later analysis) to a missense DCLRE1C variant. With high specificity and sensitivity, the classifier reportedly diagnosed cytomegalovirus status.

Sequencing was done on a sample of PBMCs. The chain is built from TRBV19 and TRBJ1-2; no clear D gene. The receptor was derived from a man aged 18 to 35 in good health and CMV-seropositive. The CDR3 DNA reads TGTGCCAGTAGCCCTGGGCAGCTCTATGGCTACACCTTC. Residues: CASSPGQLYGYTF.